A single sample gave rise to the 16 T cell receptor beta chains below, sequenced in a study of graft-versus-host responses after intestinal transplantation. Clones were read by immunoSEQ multiplex PCR, and TCRdb kept only the in-frame ones, dropping some. The sample consists of 75,000 to 95,000 clones, roughly 91% of them appearing once. These TCRs are of unknown antigen specificity. The sample here was unstimulated CD8+ T cells sorted from spleen or lymph node cells, taken before intestinal transplant. The receptors were gathered from a human donor who received an intestinal transplant.

The chain couples TRBV19 to TRBJ2-2, with D possibly being TRBD2 (6 bases). The CDR3 runs 15 residues. From germline, CDR1 is LNHDA and CDR2 SQIVND (reference sequence). The germline V and J ends were trimmed by 7 bases and 5 bases, with 17 bases remaining between them. This chain's CDR3 is CASNPGGAVTGELFF. The CDR3 DNA sequence: TGTGCCAGTAACCCGGGCGGGGCCGTGACCGGGGAGCTGTTTTTT.

This clone was found once. This chain connects TRBV21-1 to TRBJ1-5; TRBD1, as called in the table, went unchecked against the DNA. TRBV21-1 is flagged as a pseudogene. This CDR3 has 15 amino acids. The CDR3 DNA reads as TGTGCCAGCGAGGGGGTGGTCGTCAGCAATCAGCCCCAGCATTTT. Translated, it gives CASEGVVVSNQPQHF.

The CDR3 loop reads CASSSRLAGSGDTQYF. For the CDR3, the DNA is TGTGCCAGCAGCTCCCGACTAGCGGGGTCAGGAGATACGCAGTATTTT. This chain uses TRBV7-2 with TRBJ2-3; TRBD2 agrees at 11 bases. Germline-derived CDR1 and CDR2 are SGHTA and FQGNSA. This CDR3 has 16 amino acids. The junction had 8 bases not matched to a gene; V was cut back by 4 bases and J by 5 bases.

V is TRBV4-3 and J is TRBJ2-1; D remains unclear. Trimming shortened V by 0 bases and J by 0 bases, and 6 bases separated the two germline ends. Germline CDR1 LGHNA, CDR2 YSLEER. The CDR3 totals 15 residues. The CDR3: CASSQDPLSYNEQFF. The CDR3 DNA follows: TGCGCCAGCAGCCAAGATCCCCTCTCCTACAATGAGCAGTTCTTC.

V is TRBV7-2 and J is TRBJ2-7; no clear D. Per the germline V gene, CDR1 is SGHTA and CDR2 is FQGNSA. The V end was cut by 5 bases, the J end by 0 bases, with 11 bases between. The CDR3 runs 14 residues. The CDR3 DNA reads as TGTGCCAGCAGCCCAGGTGGCAGCTCCTACGAGCAGTACTTC. Protein product: CASSPGGSSYEQYF.

The rearrangement uses TRBV21-1 and TRBJ1-4. TRBV21-1 is annotated as a pseudogene. CDR3 length equals 16 residues. The CDR3 DNA is TGTGCCAGCAGCCGCCCCGTTTTGGGGGGGAATGAAAAACTGTTTTTT. It codes for CASSRPVLGGNEKLFF.

As concerns this clone: This specimen includes other DNA sequences encoding the same CDR3. The chain is built from TRBV27 and TRBJ1-2; 8 bases map to TRBD1. The J segment lost 5 bases and the V segment lost 2 bases, leaving 4 bases of the junction unmatched. This CDR3 contains 14 residues. The germline gives CDR1 MNHEY, CDR2 SMNVEV (reference sequence). The CDR3 reads CASSLGQGGYGYTF. The DNA for the CDR3 is TGTGCCAGCAGTTTAGGACAGGGAGGGTATGGCTACACCTTC.

The chain uses TRBV13 and TRBJ2-6; D possibly corresponds to TRBD1 (5 bases). CDR1 and CDR2 from the germline V gene are PRHDT and FYEKMQ (reference sequence). V was cut by 5 bases and J by 4 bases, with 12 bases left in between. The CDR3 totals 15 residues. In nucleotides, the CDR3 is TGTGCCAGCAGCCAGGGATTGAGCGGGGCCAACGTCCTGACTTTC. Its protein product is CASSQGLSGANVLTF.

V usage is TRBV9 and J usage is TRBJ2-3, with 9 bases identical to TRBD2. The CDR3 runs to 14 residues. CDR1 is SGDLS and CDR2 is YYNGEE in the germline V gene. V shed 6 bases and J 2 bases; nucleotides not matched to a gene: 4. CDR3 sequence: CASTAGGFTDTQYF. The CDR3 DNA reads as TGTGCCAGCACGGCGGGGGGGTTCACAGATACGCAGTATTTT.

This rearrangement joins TRBV27 to TRBJ2-7; D is possibly TRBD2 (6 bases). The CDR3 loop spans 16 amino acids. In germline, CDR1 is MNHEY, CDR2 SMNVEV (reference sequence). V was shortened by 3 bases and J by 4 bases, with 19 bases between the two germline ends. Here the CDR3 DNA reads TGTGCCAGCAGTTTTACGGGGAGGACCCACCCTTACGAGCAGTACTTC. It specifies CASSFTGRTHPYEQYF.

The chain has TRBV7-9 and TRBJ2-3; D call uncertain. Germline V lookup: CDR1 SEHNR, CDR2 FQNEAQ (reference sequence). This CDR3 is 13 amino acids long. V lost 6 bases, J lost 1 base, and 8 bases lay in between. The CDR3 region is CASRVGGTDTQYF. DNA of the CDR3: TGTGCCAGCAGGGTCGGTGGCACAGATACGCAGTATTTT.

The rearrangement joins TRBV25-1 to TRBJ2-7; TRBD1 aligns across 8 bases. After removal of 4 bases from V and 9 bases from J, the junction contained 8 bases not matched to a gene. This CDR3 is built from 13 residues. From germline, CDR1 is MGHDK and CDR2 SYGVNS. The CDR3 sequence: CASSGPGGMGQYF. The CDR3 region has the DNA TGTGCCAGCAGTGGCCCAGGGGGCATGGGGCAGTACTTC.

The chain has TRBV7-8 and TRBJ1-1; D is perhaps TRBD1 (5 bases). There are 13 residues in the CDR3. The V and J ends lost 7 bases and 5 bases respectively, with 14 bases between them. Germline V gene sequence: CDR1 SGHVS, CDR2 FQNEAQ. CDR3 in amino acids: CASKGEGGTEAFF. In DNA form, the CDR3 reads TGTGCCAGCAAAGGGGAGGGAGGGACTGAAGCTTTCTTT.

The chain has TRBV15 and TRBJ2-5, with 9 positions matching TRBD2. This CDR3 is 15 amino acids long. CDR1 and CDR2 (germline): LNHNV, YYDKDF (reference sequence). Trimming took 6 bases from V and 4 from J; bases not matched to a gene: 9. The DNA for the CDR3 is TGTGCCACCAGAGCGGGGGGATTGGGGGCAGAGACCCAGTACTTC. Protein sequence: CATRAGGLGAETQYF.

The chain uses TRBV13 and TRBJ2-2; TRBD1 matches at 11 bases. The CDR3 runs 20 residues. Germline-derived CDR1 and CDR2 are PRHDT and FYEKMQ (reference sequence). The trim removed 1 base at V and 2 bases at J, leaving 12 bases unmatched. This CDR3 is CASSLANVVGTGGNTGELFF. In nucleotides, the CDR3 is TGTGCCAGCAGCTTAGCCAACGTGGTCGGGACAGGGGGAAACACCGGGGAGCTGTTTTTT. Complete variable domain (other parts from reference TRBV13 and TRBJ2-2): AAGVIQSPRHLIKEKRETATLKCYPIPRHDTVYWYQQGPGQDPQFLISFYEKMQSDKGSIPDRFSAQQFSDYHSELNMSSLELGDSALYFCASSLANVVGTGGNTGELFFGEGSRLTVL.

The rearrangement links TRBV10-2 to TRBJ1-1, with TRBD1 as a possible D gene (5 bases). CDR3 length: 12 residues. The germline V gene has CDR1 WSHSY and CDR2 SAAADI. V shed 4 bases and J shed 13 bases, with 16 bases lying between them. The CDR3 nucleotides are TGCGCCAGCAGTGGGGGGGGTCGAGAGGGTTTCTTT. Translated, it gives CASSGGGREGFF.